What follows are 8 T cell receptor beta chains derived from one specimen sequenced in a study of blood T cell repertoires in COVID-19. Using immunoSEQ multiplex PCR, the repertoire was profiled, and TCRdb retains in-frame clones only, with some absent. The sample has 55,000 or so clones; 85% to 90% are singletons. Sequencing was carried out using peripheral blood. These receptors all stem from a woman aged 55-70 years with COVID-19, enrolled during active disease.

This chain uses TRBV2 with TRBJ2-5; 7 bases are a match to TRBD2. The CDR3 contains 13 residues. The V segment lost 7 bases and the J segment 2 bases; nucleotides outside the gene matches: 4. The V gene's germline CDR1 is SNHLY and CDR2 FYNNEI. The CDR3 region is CASKGSGQETQYF. For the CDR3, the DNA is TGTGCCAGCAAGGGTAGCGGGCAAGAGACCCAGTACTTC. Full variable domain (outside the CDR3, taken from reference TRBV2 and TRBJ2-5): EPEVTQTPSHQVTQMGQEVILRCVPISNHLYFYWYRQILGQKVEFLVSFYNNEISEKSEIFDDQFSVERPDGSNFTLKIRSTKLEDSAMYFCASKGSGQETQYFGPGTRLLVL.

The genes are TRBV5-6 and TRBJ1-1, with D possibly being TRBD1 (6 bases). Trimming took 4 bases from V and 4 from J, leaving 14 bases between them. From germline, CDR1 is SGHDT and CDR2 YYEEEE. This CDR3 contains 14 residues. CDR3 coding DNA: TGTGCCAGCAGCCTGGGCAGGGGTGCCACTGAAGCTTTCTTT. This translates into CASSLGRGATEAFF. Full variable domain (remainder filled in from reference TRBV5-6 and TRBJ1-1): DAGVTQSPTHLIKTRGQQVTLRCSPKSGHDTVSWYQQALGQGPQFIFQYYEEEERQRGNFPDRFSGHQFPNYSSELNVNALLLGDSALYLCASSLGRGATEAFFGQGTRLTVV.

In this sample, this clone turned up a few times. The chain links TRBV28 to TRBJ2-1, with D possibly TRBD2 on 6 matching bases. The CDR3 is made up of 12 amino acids. V was clipped by 3 bases and J by 10 bases, with 10 bases between them. Germline values: CDR1 MDHEN, CDR2 SYDVKM. The CDR3 sequence is CASSFVGREQFF. CDR3 DNA: TGTGCCAGCAGTTTTGTAGGGAGGGAGCAGTTCTTC.

V is TRBV30 and J is TRBJ2-1; TRBD2 matches at 12 bases. V shed 6 bases, J shed 5 bases, and the junction held 8 bases outside the gene matches. The CDR3 has 15 amino acids. Per germline, CDR1 GTSNPN and CDR2 SVGIG (reference sequence). The chain's CDR3 is CACPTSGSQNNEQFF. CDR3 bases: TGTGCCTGTCCGACTAGCGGGAGCCAAAACAATGAGCAGTTCTTC. The whole variable domain, filled in from reference TRBV30 and TRBJ2-1, reads SQTIHQWPATLVQPVGSPLSLECTVEGTSNPNLYWYRQAAGRGLQLLFYSVGIGQISSEVPQNLSASRPQDRQFILSSKKLLLSDSGFYLCACPTSGSQNNEQFFGPGTRLTVL.

This chain links TRBV14 with TRBJ2-7, with D possibly being TRBD2 (5 bases). In germline, CDR1 is SGHDN, CDR2 FVKESK. The CDR3 length is 14 residues. The V end was cut by 4 bases, the J end by 2 bases, with 12 bases between. CDR3 loop: CASSLKTGTYEQYF. In nucleotides, the CDR3 is TGTGCCAGCAGCCTAAAGACGGGGACCTACGAGCAGTACTTC. Filled out from reference TRBV14 and TRBJ2-7, the complete variable domain reads EAGVTQFPSHSVIEKGQTVTLRCDPISGHDNLYWYRRVMGKEIKFLLHFVKESKQDESGMPNNRFLAERTGGTYSTLKVQPAELEDSGVYFCASSLKTGTYEQYFGPGTRLTVT.

The chain uses TRBV25-1 and TRBJ1-1; D gene ambiguous. Looked up from germline, CDR1 is MGHDK and CDR2 is SYGVNS. Trimming left V 6 bases short and J 1 base short, with 12 bases between. The CDR3 totals 14 residues. CDR3 sequence reads: CASSYGLKNTEAFF. DNA for the CDR3: TGTGCCAGCAGCTACGGACTCAAGAACACTGAAGCTTTCTTT.

This clone was counted a few times. The chain is built from TRBV2 and TRBJ1-5, with D tentatively TRBD1 (5 bases). This CDR3 region has 14 residues. Trimming shortened V by 3 bases and J by 6 bases, and 12 bases separated the two germline ends. CDR1 and CDR2 (germline): SNHLY, FYNNEI. The CDR3 protein is CASSDLRVGQPQHF. In DNA, the CDR3 is TGTGCCAGCAGTGACCTCAGGGTTGGTCAGCCCCAGCATTTT.

This chain connects TRBV10-2 to TRBJ2-7; 11 positions agree with TRBD2. CDR1 is WSHSY, CDR2 SAAADI, per germline. The V segment lost 0 bases and the J segment 6 bases; nucleotides outside the gene matches: 4. The CDR3 length is 15 residues. The CDR3 here is CASSESSGRALEQYF. The CDR3 DNA follows: TGCGCCAGCAGTGAGTCTAGCGGGAGGGCCCTCGAGCAGTACTTC.